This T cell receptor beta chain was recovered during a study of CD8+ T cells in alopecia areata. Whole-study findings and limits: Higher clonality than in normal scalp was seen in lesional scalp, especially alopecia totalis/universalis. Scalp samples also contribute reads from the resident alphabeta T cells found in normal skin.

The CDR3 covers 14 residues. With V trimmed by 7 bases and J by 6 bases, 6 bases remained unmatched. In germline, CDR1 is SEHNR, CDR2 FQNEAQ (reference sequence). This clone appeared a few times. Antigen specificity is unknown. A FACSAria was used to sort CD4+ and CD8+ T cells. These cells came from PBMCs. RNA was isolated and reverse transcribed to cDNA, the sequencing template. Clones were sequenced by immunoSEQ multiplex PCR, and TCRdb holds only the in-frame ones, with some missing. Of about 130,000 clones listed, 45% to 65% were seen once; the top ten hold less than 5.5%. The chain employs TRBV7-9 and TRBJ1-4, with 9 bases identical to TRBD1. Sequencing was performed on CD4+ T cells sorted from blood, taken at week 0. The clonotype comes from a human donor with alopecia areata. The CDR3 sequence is CASNSGQGHEKLFF. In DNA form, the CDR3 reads TGTGCCAGCAACTCGGGACAGGGACATGAAAAACTGTTTTTT.